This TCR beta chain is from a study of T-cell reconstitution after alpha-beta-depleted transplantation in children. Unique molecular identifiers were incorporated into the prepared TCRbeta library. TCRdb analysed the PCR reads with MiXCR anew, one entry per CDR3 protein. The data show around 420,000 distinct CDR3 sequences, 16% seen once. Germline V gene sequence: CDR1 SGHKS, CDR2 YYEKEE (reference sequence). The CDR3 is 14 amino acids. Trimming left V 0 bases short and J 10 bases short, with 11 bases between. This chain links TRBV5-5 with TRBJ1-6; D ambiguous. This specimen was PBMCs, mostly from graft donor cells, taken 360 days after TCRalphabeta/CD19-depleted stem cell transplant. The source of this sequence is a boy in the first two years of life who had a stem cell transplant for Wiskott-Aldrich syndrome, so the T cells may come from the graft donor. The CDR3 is CASSLEGIRSPLHF. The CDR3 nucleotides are TGTGCCAGCAGCTTGGAGGGAATTCGCTCACCCCTCCACTTT.